Here is one TCR beta chain with its context. Its antigen specificity is not known. The record has no base qualities; no much larger clone is one base away. This entry comes from a study of blood T cell repertoires in COVID-19 (TCRdb year 2020). General notes on the study: Collaborator samples came from the United States, Italy and Spain and covered acute and convalescent phases of COVID-19. The prospective study material was composed of cDNA or gDNA derived from T cells, B-cell-depleted T cells, or PBMCs. Deeply sampled blood TCRbeta repertoires from subjects exposed to, actively infected with, or recovered from COVID-19 were included in the dataset. The repertoires were made available in a free public database intended to serve as a resource for research on the immune response to SARS-CoV-2. The samples were drawn from two sources: the first 160 participants of the ongoing ImmuneRACE study, and 1,254 subjects contributed by 6 global collaborators. A de-identified subject ID, COVID-19 status, age in years and sex were almost always included in the sample metadata. Where HLA class I and class II types were available, the types were taken from metadata supplied by the sample provider, not from assay-based typing. What the work shows at the level of the full study, not this receptor alone: The amount of clinical and demographic metadata varied by source and participant and was provided uncurated.

The immunoSEQ Assay, a bias-controlled multiplex PCR, was used to amplify TCRbeta CDR3 regions from genomic DNA. From the authors' description of their analysis: Nucleated cell counts per sample were estimated from amplification of reference gene primers within the assay. Sequence reads were collapsed and filtered to measure the absolute abundance of every unique TCRbeta CDR3 rearrangement. For each sample, productive Simpson clonality was calculated as the square root of Simpson's diversity index across productive rearrangements. As stored in TCRdb, this immuneACCESS dataset retains in-frame rearrangements with V and J assigned. A fraction of the clones does not appear; measured against another copy, unresolved V genes explain less than half of the discrepancy, and the remainder lacks a known reason. From that table come the V and J calls and clone size; the DNA was used to work out D and trimming. Across this sample there are tens of thousands of clones, with around four fifths seen only once. The ten largest clones take up about 30% of the sample.

The CDR3, cysteine through phenylalanine, is 15 amino acids long. Only the CDR3 region is kept as DNA, spanning 45 bases read in frame from base 1. Sequences ENHRY (CDR1) and SYGVKD (CDR2) are obtained from the germline V gene. Cut back by 2 bases and 2 bases, the V and J ends lie 12 bases apart. The collaborating institutions used their own protocols to collect whole blood in K2EDTA tubes. For TCRbeta analysis, collaborators shipped samples as frozen whole blood, isolated PBMCs, or DNA extracted from either of those sample types. The sequence is built from TRBV10-3 and TRBJ1-2; there is no confident call for the D gene. The sequencing sample was made of peripheral blood. This clonotype was sampled from a human donor in a cohort sampled during active COVID-19. The CDR3 sequence is CAISEGDRLNYGYTF. The DNA sequence is TGTGCCATCAGTGAGGGAGATCGATTAAACTATGGCTACACCTTC.